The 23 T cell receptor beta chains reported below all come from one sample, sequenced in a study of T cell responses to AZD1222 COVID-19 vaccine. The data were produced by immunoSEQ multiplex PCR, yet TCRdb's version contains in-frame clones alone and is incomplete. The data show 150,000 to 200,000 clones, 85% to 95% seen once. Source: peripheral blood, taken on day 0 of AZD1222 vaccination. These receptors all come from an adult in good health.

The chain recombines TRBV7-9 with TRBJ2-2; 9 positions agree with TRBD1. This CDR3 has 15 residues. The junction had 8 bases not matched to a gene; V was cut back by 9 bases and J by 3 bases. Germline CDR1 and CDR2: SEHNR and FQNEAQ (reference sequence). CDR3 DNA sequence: TGTGCCAGTATGGGACAGGGACGCGACACCGGGGAGCTGTTTTTT. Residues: CASMGQGRDTGELFF. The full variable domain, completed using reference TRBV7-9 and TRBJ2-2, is DTGVSQNPRHKITKRGQNVTFRCDPISEHNRLYWYRQTLGQGPEFLTYFQNEAQLEKSRLLSDRFSAERPKGSFSTLEIQRTEQGDSAMYLCASMGQGRDTGELFFGEGSRLTVL.

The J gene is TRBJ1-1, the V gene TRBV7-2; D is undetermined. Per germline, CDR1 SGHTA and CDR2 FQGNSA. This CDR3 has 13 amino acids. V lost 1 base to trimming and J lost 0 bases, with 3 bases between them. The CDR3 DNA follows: TGTGCCAGCAGCTTAGGGATGAACACTGAAGCTTTCTTT. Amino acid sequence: CASSLGMNTEAFF.

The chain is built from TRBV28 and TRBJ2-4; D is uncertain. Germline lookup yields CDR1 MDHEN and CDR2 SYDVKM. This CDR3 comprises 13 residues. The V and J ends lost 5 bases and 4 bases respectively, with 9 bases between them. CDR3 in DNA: TGTGCCAGCAGTCGTGATGGAAAAAACATTCAGTACTTC. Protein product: CASSRDGKNIQYF.

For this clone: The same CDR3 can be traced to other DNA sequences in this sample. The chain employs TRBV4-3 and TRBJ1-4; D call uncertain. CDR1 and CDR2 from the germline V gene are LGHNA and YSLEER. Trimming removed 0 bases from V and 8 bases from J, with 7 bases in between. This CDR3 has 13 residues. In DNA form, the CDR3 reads TGCGCCAGCAGCCAAGATAGGAGAGAAAAACTGTTTTTT. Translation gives CASSQDRREKLFF.

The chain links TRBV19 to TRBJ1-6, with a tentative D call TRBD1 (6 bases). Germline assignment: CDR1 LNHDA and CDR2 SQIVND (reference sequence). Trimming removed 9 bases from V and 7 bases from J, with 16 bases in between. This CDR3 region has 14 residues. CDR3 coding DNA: TGTGCCAGCTCTCGGGACAACGACAATTCACCCCTCCACTTT. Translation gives CASSRDNDNSPLHF.

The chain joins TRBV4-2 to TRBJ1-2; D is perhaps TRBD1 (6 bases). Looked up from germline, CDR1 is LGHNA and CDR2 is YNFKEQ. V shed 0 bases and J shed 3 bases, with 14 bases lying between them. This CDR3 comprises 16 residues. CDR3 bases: TGTGCCAGCAGCCAAGAACCCGGGGGCGCGTACTATGGCTACACCTTC. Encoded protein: CASSQEPGGAYYGYTF.

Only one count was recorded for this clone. The CDR3 reads CASSQGQGSEKLFF. CDR3 in DNA: TGCGCCAGCAGCCAGGGACAGGGAAGTGAAAAACTGTTTTTT. The rearrangement joins TRBV4-1 to TRBJ1-4, with TRBD1 matching over 9 bases. V shed 3 bases, J shed 7 bases, and the junction held 3 bases outside the gene matches. Germline assignment: CDR1 MGHRA and CDR2 YSYEKL. The CDR3 length is 14 residues.

CDR3 bases: TGCAGCGTTGGAACAGTGACAGGGGGCGAGCAGTACTTC. Protein product: CSVGTVTGGEQYF. The chain carries TRBV29-1 and TRBJ2-7, with 9 bases matching TRBD1. Per germline, CDR1 SQVTM and CDR2 ANQGSEA. There are 13 residues in the CDR3. V shed 4 bases, J shed 6 bases, and the junction held 7 bases outside the gene matches.

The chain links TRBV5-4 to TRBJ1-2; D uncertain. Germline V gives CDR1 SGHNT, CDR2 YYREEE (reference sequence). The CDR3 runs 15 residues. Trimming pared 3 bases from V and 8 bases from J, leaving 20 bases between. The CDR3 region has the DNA TGTGCCAGCAGCTCCGGTTCGGCGGATCTTGGAGGCTACACCTTC. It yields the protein CASSSGSADLGGYTF.

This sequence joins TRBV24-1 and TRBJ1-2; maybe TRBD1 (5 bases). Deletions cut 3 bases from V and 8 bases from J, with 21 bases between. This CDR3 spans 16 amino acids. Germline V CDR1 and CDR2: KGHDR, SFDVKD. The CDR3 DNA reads TGTGCCACCAGTGATCGGGAAATGAGAGGGGTAGAAGGCTACACCTTC. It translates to CATSDREMRGVEGYTF.

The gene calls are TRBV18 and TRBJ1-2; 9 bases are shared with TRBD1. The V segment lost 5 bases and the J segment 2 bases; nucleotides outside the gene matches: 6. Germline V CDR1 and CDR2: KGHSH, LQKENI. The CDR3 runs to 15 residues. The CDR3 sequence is CASSYRQGENYGYTF. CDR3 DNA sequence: TGTGCCAGCTCATACCGACAGGGGGAGAACTATGGCTACACCTTC.

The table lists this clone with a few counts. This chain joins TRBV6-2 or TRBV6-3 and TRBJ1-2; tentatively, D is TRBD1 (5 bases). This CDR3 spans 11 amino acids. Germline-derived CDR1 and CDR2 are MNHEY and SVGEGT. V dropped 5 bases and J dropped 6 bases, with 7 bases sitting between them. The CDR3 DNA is TGTGCCAGCAGTCGGGGCGATGGCTACACCTTC. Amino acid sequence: CASSRGDGYTF.

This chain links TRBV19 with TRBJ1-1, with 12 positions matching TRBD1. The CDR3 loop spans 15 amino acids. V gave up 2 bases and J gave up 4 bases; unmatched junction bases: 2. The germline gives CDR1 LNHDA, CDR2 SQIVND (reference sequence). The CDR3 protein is CASSIMGQGATEAFF. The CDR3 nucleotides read TGTGCCAGTAGTATAATGGGACAGGGGGCCACTGAAGCTTTCTTT.

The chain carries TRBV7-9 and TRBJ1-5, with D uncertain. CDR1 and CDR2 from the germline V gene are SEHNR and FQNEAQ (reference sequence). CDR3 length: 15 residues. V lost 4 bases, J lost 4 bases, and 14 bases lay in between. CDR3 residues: CASSSAVERNQPQHF. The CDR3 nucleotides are TGTGCCAGCAGCTCAGCGGTCGAAAGAAATCAGCCCCAGCATTTT. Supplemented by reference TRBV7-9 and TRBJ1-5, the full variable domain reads DTGVSQNPRHKITKRGQNVTFRCDPISEHNRLYWYRQTLGQGPEFLTYFQNEAQLEKSRLLSDRFSAERPKGSFSTLEIQRTEQGDSAMYLCASSSAVERNQPQHFGDGTRLSIL.

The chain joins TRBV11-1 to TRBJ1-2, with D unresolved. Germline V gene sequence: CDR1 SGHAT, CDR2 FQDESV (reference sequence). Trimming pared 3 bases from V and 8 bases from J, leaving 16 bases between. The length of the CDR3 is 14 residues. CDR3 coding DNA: TGTGCCAGCAGCTTCGGCGCCAGTGGGTCCGGCTACACCTTC. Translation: CASSFGASGSGYTF.

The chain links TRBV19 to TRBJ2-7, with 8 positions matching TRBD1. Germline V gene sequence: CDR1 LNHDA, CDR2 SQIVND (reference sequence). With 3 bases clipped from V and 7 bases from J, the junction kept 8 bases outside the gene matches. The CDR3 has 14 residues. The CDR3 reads CASSIGQGPWEQYF. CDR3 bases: TGTGCCAGTAGTATCGGACAGGGCCCCTGGGAGCAGTACTTC.

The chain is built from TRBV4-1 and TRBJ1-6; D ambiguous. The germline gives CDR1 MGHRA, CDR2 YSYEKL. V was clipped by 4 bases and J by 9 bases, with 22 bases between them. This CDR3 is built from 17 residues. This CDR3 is CASSLSRGRAKGSPLHF. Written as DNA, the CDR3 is TGCGCCAGCAGCCTTTCCCGAGGGAGGGCGAAAGGTTCACCCCTCCACTTT.

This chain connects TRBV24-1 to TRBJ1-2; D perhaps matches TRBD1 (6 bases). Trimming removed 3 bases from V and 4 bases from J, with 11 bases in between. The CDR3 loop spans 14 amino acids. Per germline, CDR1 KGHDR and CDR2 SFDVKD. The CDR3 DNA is TGTGCCACCAGTGATCCGGGACAAAGCTATGGCTACACCTTC. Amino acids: CATSDPGQSYGYTF.

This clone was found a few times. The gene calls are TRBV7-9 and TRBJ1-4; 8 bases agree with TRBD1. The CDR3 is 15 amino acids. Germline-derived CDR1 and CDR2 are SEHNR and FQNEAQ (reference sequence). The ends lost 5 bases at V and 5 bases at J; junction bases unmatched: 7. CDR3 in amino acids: CASSPDRGKNEKLFF. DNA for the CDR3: TGTGCCAGCAGCCCCGACAGGGGAAAAAATGAAAAACTGTTTTTT.

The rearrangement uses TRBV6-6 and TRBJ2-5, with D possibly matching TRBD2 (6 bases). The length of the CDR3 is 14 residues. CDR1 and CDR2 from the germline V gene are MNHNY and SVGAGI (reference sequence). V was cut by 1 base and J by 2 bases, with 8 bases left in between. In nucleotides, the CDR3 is TGTGCCAGCAGTTACTGGGCGGGACAAGAGACCCAGTACTTC. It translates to CASSYWAGQETQYF.

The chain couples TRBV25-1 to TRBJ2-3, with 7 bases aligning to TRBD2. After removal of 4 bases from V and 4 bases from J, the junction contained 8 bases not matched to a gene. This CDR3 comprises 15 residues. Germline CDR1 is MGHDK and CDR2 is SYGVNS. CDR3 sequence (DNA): TGTGCCAGCAGTGCACCGCAGGGACTATCAGATACGCAGTATTTT. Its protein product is CASSAPQGLSDTQYF.

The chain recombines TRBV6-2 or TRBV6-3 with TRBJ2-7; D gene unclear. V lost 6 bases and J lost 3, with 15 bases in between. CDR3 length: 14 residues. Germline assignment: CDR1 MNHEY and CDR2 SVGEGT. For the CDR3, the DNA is TGTGCCAGCAGCCAAAGAGACGGCCACTACGAGCAGTACGTC. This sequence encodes CASSQRDGHYEQYV.

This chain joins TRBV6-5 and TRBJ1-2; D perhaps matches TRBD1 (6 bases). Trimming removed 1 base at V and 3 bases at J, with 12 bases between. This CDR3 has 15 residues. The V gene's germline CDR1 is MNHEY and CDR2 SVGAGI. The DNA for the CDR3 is TGTGCCAGCAGTTACTTGGGGGGCGCGGACTATGGCTACACCTTC. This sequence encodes CASSYLGGADYGYTF.